These T cell receptor beta chains were read from a single sample in a study of shared clonotypes between healthy human individuals. Method: immunoSEQ multiplex PCR; TCRdb's copy keeps in-frame clones and lacks some. Counted here are approximately 1,000,000 clones, about 84% occurring once; the ten biggest clones make up about 0.52%. The material sequenced was memory CD4+ T cells from PBMCs. The receptors originated from a man younger than 35 in good health. Some clones in this sample may be carry-over from other donors' samples. The CDR3 runs from the conserved cysteine through the conserved F or W. A D gene is named only where the DNA matches it firmly. Only part of the rows carry a size: once, few, many, or a class if the clone is expanded.

CASSLGLAYEQFF	TGTGCCAGCAGCTTGGGACTAGCTTATGAGCAGTTCTTC	TRBV7-8	13	TRBJ2-1	NA	TRBD2
CASSLVLAGAEKLFF	TGTGCCAGCAGCTTAGTTTTAGCAGGGGCGGAAAAACTGTTTTTT	TRBV7-2	15	TRBJ1-4	once	NA
CASSVDRTLLGEQYF	TGTGCCAGCAGTGTGGACAGGACCCTTTTGGGCGAGCAGTACTTC	TRBV6-1	15	TRBJ2-7	NA	TRBD1
CASWTLRGRETQYF	TGTGCCAGCTGGACTCTAAGGGGTCGAGAGACCCAGTACTTC	TRBV27	14	TRBJ2-5	NA	NA
CASSLFLGSETQYF	TGCGCCAGCAGCTTGTTTCTGGGGTCAGAGACCCAGTACTTC	TRBV5-1	14	TRBJ2-5	NA	NA
CASSPGQGLTEAFF	TGTGCCAGCTCACCTGGACAGGGGCTCACTGAAGCTTTCTTT	TRBV18	14	TRBJ1-1	NA	TRBD1
CASSEGGWSGNTDTQYF	TGTGCCAGCAGTGAAGGAGGTTGGAGCGGGAACACAGATACGCAGTATTTT	TRBV6-1	17	TRBJ2-3	NA	TRBD2
CASSPGTGGAWGYTF	TGTGCCAGCAGCCCCGGGACAGGGGGCGCCTGGGGCTACACCTTC	TRBV2	15	TRBJ1-2	NA	TRBD1
CASGEQGSGYTF	TGTGCCAGCGGGGAACAGGGGTCCGGCTACACCTTC	TRBV6-5	12	TRBJ1-2	NA	TRBD1
CASSDSYLSGRQFF	TGTGCCAGCAGTGACAGCTACCTTAGCGGGAGGCAGTTCTTC	TRBV6-1	14	TRBJ2-1	NA	TRBD2
CSVGAWEGGGETQYF	TGCAGCGTGGGGGCTTGGGAGGGAGGAGGAGAGACCCAGTACTTC	TRBV29-1	15	TRBJ2-5	NA	NA
CASNTGGRETQYF	TGTGCCAGCAATACAGGGGGCCGGGAGACCCAGTACTTC	TRBV6-1	13	TRBJ2-5	NA	TRBD1
CASSLAVGVPGGETQYF	TGTGCCAGCAGCTTGGCCGTGGGAGTCCCGGGGGGGGAGACCCAGTACTTC	TRBV5-4	17	TRBJ2-5	once	TRBD2
CASSLGGLAGIISYEQYF	TGTGCCAGCAGCTTAGGTGGGCTAGCGGGCATTATATCCTACGAGCAGTACTTC	TRBV11-2	18	TRBJ2-7	NA	TRBD2
CSGAGDVESTGELFF	TGCAGCGGCGCAGGAGACGTGGAGAGCACCGGGGAGCTGTTTTTT	TRBV29-1	15	TRBJ2-2	NA	NA
CASSFYPEAGVSTDTQYF	TGTGCCAGCAGCTTTTATCCCGAAGCGGGAGTTAGCACAGATACGCAGTATTTT	TRBV11-2	18	TRBJ2-3	once	TRBD2
CATGTGAPYEQYF	TGTGCCACAGGGACAGGCGCTCCTTACGAGCAGTACTTC	TRBV10-3	13	TRBJ2-7	NA	TRBD1
CASSVARADTQYF	TGTGCCAGCAGCGTAGCTAGGGCAGATACGCAGTATTTT	TRBV9	13	TRBJ2-3	NA	NA
CASSFLGDSYEQYF	TGCGCCAGCAGCTTTTTGGGGGACTCCTACGAGCAGTACTTC	TRBV5-1	14	TRBJ2-7	NA	NA
CATSNRQGAGTEAFF	TGTGCCACCAGCAACAGACAGGGGGCGGGTACTGAAGCTTTCTTT	TRBV15	15	TRBJ1-1	NA	TRBD1
CAWSESQRTKNIQYF	TGTGCCTGGAGTGAATCCCAGAGAACCAAAAACATTCAGTACTTC	TRBV30	15	TRBJ2-4	NA	NA
CASSFTREDTQYF	TGTGCCAGCAGCTTCACGCGTGAAGATACGCAGTATTTT	TRBV13	13	TRBJ2-3	once	NA
CATSIPRGTAVRYNEQFF	TGTGCCACCAGCATCCCCCGCGGGACAGCCGTCCGTTACAATGAGCAGTTCTTC	TRBV15	18	TRBJ2-1	NA	NA
CASSLSHKGNTIYF	TGTGCCAGCAGCCTCTCCCACAAAGGAAACACCATATATTTT	TRBV7-8	14	TRBJ1-3	NA	NA
CASSGLAGGRETQYF	TGTGCCTCATCGGGACTAGCGGGAGGGCGAGAGACCCAGTACTTC	TRBV10-3	15	TRBJ2-5	NA	TRBD2
CASSRTSYTDTQYF	TGTGCCAGCAGCCGGACATCCTACACAGATACGCAGTATTTT	TRBV2	14	TRBJ2-3	NA	NA
CSAAGGWGMNTEAFF	TGCAGCGCCGCAGGGGGGTGGGGAATGAACACTGAAGCTTTCTTT	TRBV29-1	15	TRBJ1-1	many	TRBD1
CASSWAGTSDSYNEQFF	TGCGCCAGCAGCTGGGCCGGGACTAGCGACTCCTACAATGAGCAGTTCTTC	TRBV4-1	17	TRBJ2-1	NA	TRBD2
CASSYILAGVEDEQFF	TGTGCCAGCAGTTATATCCTAGCGGGAGTTGAGGATGAGCAGTTCTTC	TRBV6-8	16	TRBJ2-1	NA	TRBD2
CASEFVRSNEQYF	TGTGCCAGCGAGTTCGTTAGGTCGAACGAGCAGTACTTC	TRBV28	13	TRBJ2-7	NA	NA
CASRGRITKAQHF	TGTGCCAGTAGGGGAAGGATAACCAAGGCCCAGCATTTT	TRBV19	13	TRBJ1-5	many	NA
CASSLAVLGEVTF	TGTGCCAGCAGCTTAGCGGTTCTGGGCGAAGTCACCTTC	TRBV7-9	13	TRBJ1-2	NA	NA
CSVLGQGVREQYF	TGCAGCGTTTTGGGACAGGGGGTTCGCGAGCAGTACTTC	TRBV29-1	13	TRBJ2-7	NA	TRBD1
CASSLLVQGGGKPQHF	TGTGCCAGCAGCTTGCTGGTACAGGGCGGGGGCAAGCCCCAGCATTTT	TRBV5-6	16	TRBJ1-5	NA	NA
CASSLGGTSGRPYNEQFF	TGCGCCAGCAGCTTGGGGGGGACTAGCGGGAGACCCTACAATGAGCAGTTCTTC	TRBV5-1	18	TRBJ2-1	NA	TRBD2
CASSPYDWGYEQYF	TGTGCCAGCAGTCCCTACGATTGGGGTTACGAGCAGTACTTC	TRBV2	14	TRBJ2-7	NA	NA
CASSLTEPQHF	TGTGCCAGCAGTTTAACCGAGCCCCAGCATTTT	TRBV28	11	TRBJ1-5	once	NA
CASSDRQRLNYGYTF	TGTGCCAGCAGCGACAGACAGCGCTTGAACTATGGCTACACCTTC	TRBV5-4	15	TRBJ1-2	NA	NA
CASSLFSPGSYNEQFF	TGCGCCAGCAGCTTGTTCTCCCCAGGGTCCTACAATGAGCAGTTCTTC	TRBV5-1	16	TRBJ2-1	NA	NA
CASSLRDGNYEQYF	TGTGCCAGCAGCCTCCGGGACGGAAACTACGAGCAGTACTTC	TRBV11-3	14	TRBJ2-7	few	NA
CASSRLVVYEQYF	TGCGCCAGCAGTCGACTAGTGGTCTACGAGCAGTACTTC	TRBV23-1	13	TRBJ2-7	few	NA
CASSEGGRSYNEQFF	TGTGCCAGCAGTGAAGGGGGTCGCTCCTACAATGAGCAGTTCTTC	TRBV2	15	TRBJ2-1	NA	NA
CASRRTRGQPQHF	TGTGCCAGCAGACGCACCAGGGGGCAGCCCCAGCATTTT	TRBV5-5	13	TRBJ1-5	few	TRBD1
CASSFGTGGETQYF	TGTGCCAGCAGCTTCGGGACAGGCGGGGAGACCCAGTACTTC	TRBV7-3	14	TRBJ2-5	NA	TRBD1